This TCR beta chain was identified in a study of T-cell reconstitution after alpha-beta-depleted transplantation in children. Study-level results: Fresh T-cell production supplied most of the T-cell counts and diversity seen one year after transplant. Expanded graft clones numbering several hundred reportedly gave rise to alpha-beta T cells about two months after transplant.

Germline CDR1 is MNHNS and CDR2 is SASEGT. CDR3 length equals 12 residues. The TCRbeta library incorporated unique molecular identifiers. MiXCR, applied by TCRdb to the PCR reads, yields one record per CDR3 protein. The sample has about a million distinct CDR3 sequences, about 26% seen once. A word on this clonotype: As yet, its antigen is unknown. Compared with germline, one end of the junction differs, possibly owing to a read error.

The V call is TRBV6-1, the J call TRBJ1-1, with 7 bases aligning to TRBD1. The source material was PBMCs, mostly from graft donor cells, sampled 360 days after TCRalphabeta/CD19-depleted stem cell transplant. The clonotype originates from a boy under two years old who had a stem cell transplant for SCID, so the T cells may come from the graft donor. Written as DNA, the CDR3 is TGTGCCAGCTGTGACAGGGTGTCTGAAGCTTTCTTT. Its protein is CASCDRVSEAFF.